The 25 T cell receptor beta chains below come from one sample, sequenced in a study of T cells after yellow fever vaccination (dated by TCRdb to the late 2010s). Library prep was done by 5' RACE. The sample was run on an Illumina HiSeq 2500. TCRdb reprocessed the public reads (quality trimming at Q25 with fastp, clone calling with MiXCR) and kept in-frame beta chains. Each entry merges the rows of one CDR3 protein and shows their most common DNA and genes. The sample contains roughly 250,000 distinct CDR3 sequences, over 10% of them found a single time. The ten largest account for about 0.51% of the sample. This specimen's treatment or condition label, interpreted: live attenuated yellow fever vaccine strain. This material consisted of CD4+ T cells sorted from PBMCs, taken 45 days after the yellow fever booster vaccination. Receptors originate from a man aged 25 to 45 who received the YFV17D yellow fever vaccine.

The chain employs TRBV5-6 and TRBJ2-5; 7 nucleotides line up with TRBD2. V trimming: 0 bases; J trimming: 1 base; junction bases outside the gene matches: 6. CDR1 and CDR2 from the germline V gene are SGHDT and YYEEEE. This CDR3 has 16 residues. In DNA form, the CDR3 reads TGTGCCAGCAGCTTGGGGGGAGGGGCCCTCCAAGAGACCCAGTACTTC. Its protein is CASSLGGGALQETQYF.

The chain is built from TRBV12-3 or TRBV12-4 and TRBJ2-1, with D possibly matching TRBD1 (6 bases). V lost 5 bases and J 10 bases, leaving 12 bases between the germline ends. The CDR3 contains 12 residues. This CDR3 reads CASSLYRVEQFF. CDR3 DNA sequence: TGTGCCAGCAGTCTATACAGGGTGGAGCAGTTCTTC.

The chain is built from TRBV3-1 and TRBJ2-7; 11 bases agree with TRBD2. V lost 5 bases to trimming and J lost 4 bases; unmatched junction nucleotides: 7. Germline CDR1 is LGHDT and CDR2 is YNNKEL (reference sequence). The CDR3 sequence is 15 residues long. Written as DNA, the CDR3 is TGTGCCAGCAGCTTGACTAGCGGGGTCCTTTACGAGCAGTACTTC. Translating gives CASSLTSGVLYEQYF.

This CDR3 is CASSPPTYNEQFF. The DNA for the CDR3 is TGTGCCAGCAGCCCCCCTACATACAATGAGCAGTTCTTC. V usage is TRBV9 and J usage is TRBJ2-1; D remains ambiguous. Germline V CDR1 and CDR2: SGDLS, YYNGEE. There are 13 residues in the CDR3. V lost 4 bases and J 4 bases, leaving 9 bases between the germline ends.

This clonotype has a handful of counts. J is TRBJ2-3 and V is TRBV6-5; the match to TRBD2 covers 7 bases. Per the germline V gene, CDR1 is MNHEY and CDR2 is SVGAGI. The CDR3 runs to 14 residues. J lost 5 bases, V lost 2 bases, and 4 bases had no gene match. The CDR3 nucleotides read TGTGCCAGCAGTTACGCGGGAGTTGGAGATACGCAGTATTTT. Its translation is CASSYAGVGDTQYF.

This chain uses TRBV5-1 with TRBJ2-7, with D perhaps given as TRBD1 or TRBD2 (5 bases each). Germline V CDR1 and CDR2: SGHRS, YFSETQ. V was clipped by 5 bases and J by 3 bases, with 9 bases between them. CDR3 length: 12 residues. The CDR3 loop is CASSEGLYEQYF. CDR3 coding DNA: TGCGCCAGCAGTGAGGGGCTCTACGAGCAGTACTTC.

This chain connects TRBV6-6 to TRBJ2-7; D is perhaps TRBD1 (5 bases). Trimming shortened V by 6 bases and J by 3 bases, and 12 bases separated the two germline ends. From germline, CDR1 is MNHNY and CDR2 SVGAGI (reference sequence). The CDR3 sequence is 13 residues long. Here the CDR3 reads CASRIGQYYEQYF. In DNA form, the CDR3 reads TGTGCCAGCAGGATCGGACAATACTACGAGCAGTACTTC.

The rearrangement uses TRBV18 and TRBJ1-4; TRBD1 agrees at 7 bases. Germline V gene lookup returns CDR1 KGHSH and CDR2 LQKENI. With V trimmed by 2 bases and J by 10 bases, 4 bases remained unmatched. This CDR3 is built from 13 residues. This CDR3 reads CASSPGTAIKLFF. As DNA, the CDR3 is TGTGCCAGCTCACCAGGGACAGCCATAAAACTGTTTTTT.

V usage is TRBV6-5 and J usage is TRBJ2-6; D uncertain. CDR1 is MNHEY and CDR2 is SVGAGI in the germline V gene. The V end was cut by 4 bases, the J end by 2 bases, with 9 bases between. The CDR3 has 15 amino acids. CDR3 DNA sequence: TGTGCCAGCAGTTCAGCACGACCTGGGGCCAACGTCCTGACTTTC. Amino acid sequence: CASSSARPGANVLTF.

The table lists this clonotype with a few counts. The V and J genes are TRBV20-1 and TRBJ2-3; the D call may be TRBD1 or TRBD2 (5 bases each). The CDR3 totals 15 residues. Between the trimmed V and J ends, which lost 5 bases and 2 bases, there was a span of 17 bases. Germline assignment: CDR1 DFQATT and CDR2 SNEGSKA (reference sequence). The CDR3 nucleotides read TGCAGTGCTTTGACGATCCAAGGGACCACAGATACGCAGTATTTT. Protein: CSALTIQGTTDTQYF.

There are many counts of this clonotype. The CDR3 nucleotides read TGTGCCAGCAGTTTCAGCGGGCGAAGAACCTACGAGCAGTACTTC. Its protein is CASSFSGRRTYEQYF. The chain couples TRBV12-3 or TRBV12-4 to TRBJ2-7; a weak D match, TRBD2 (6 bases). The CDR3 extends over 15 amino acids. Trimming left V 3 bases short and J 2 bases short, with 14 bases between.

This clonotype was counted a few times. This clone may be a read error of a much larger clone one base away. The DNA of the CDR3 is TGCAGTGCTCCTAGTGTAGGGGACTTTCAAGAGACCCAGTACTTC. This translates into CSAPSVGDFQETQYF. The gene calls are TRBV20-1 and TRBJ2-5, with D perhaps matching TRBD2 (6 bases). CDR3 length: 15 amino acids. Deletions cut 5 bases from V and 2 bases from J, with 18 bases between. Germline lookup yields CDR1 DFQATT and CDR2 SNEGSKA (reference sequence).

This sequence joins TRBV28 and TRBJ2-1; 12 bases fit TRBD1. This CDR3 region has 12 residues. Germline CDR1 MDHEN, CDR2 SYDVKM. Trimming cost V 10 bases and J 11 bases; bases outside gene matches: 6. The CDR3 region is CAIAGQGAQQFF. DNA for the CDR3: TGTGCCATCGCGGGACAGGGGGCACAGCAGTTCTTC.

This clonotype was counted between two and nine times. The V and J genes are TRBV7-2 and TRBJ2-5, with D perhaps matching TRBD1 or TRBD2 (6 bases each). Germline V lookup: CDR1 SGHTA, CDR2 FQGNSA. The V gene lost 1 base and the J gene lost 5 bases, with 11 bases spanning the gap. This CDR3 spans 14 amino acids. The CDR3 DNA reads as TGTGCCAGCAGCTTAGACACAGGGAGGGAGACCCAGTACTTC. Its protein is CASSLDTGRETQYF.

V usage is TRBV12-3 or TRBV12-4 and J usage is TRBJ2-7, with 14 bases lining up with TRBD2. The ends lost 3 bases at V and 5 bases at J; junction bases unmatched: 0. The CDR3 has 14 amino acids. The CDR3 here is CASSLTSGRDEQYF. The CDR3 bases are TGTGCCAGCAGTTTGACTAGCGGGAGGGACGAGCAGTACTTC.

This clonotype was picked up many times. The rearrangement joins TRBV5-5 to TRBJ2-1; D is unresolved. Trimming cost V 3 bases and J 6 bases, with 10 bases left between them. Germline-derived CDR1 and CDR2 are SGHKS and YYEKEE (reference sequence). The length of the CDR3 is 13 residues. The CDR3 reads CASSWQPFNEQFF. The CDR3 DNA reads TGTGCCAGCAGCTGGCAGCCTTTCAATGAGCAGTTCTTC.

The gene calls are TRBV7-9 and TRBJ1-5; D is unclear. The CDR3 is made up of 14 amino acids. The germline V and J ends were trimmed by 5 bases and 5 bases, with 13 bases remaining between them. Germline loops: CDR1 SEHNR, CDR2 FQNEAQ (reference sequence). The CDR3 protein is CASSPEGWDQPQHF. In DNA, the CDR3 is TGTGCCAGCAGCCCAGAGGGATGGGATCAGCCCCAGCATTTT.

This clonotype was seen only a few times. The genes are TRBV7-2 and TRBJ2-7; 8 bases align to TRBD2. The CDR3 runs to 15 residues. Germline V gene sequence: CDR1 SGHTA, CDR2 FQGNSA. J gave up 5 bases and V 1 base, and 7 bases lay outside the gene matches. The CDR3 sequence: CASSLVPSGSHEQYF. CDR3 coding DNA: TGTGCCAGCAGCTTAGTCCCGAGCGGGAGTCACGAGCAGTACTTC.

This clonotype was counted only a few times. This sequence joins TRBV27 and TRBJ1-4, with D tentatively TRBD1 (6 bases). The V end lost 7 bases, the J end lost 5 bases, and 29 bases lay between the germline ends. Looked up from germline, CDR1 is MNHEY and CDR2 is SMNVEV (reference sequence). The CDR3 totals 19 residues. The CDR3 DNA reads TGTGCCAGCAAGGGCTCCGTAATTCGGGGACATTCTTCCAATGAAAAACTGTTTTTT. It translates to CASKGSVIRGHSSNEKLFF.

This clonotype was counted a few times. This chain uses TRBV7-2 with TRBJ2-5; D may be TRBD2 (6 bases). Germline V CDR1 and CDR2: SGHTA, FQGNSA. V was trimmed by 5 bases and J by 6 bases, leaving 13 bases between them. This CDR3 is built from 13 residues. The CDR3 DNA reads TGTGCCAGCAGCCCGGGACTTTTGAAGACCCAGTACTTC. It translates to CASSPGLLKTQYF.

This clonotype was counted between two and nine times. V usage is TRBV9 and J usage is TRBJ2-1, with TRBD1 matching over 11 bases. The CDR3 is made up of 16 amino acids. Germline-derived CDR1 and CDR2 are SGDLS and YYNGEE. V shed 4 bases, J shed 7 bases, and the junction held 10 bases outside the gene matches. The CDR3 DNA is TGTGCCAGCAGCTCAACCGGGACAGGGGGATGGAATGAGCAGTTCTTC. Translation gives CASSSTGTGGWNEQFF.

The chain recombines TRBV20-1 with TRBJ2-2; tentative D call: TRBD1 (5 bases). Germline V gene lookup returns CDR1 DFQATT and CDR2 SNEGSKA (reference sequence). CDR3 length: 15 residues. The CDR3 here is CGTWTGRGNTGELFF. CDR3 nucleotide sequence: TGCGGTACTTGGACCGGTAGGGGGAACACCGGGGAGCTGTTTTTT.

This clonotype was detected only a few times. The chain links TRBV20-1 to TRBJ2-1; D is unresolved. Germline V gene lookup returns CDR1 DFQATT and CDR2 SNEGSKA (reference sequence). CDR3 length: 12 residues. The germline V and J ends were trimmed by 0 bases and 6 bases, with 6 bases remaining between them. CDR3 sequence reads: CSARDPLNEQFF. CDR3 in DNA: TGCAGTGCTAGAGATCCACTCAATGAGCAGTTCTTC.

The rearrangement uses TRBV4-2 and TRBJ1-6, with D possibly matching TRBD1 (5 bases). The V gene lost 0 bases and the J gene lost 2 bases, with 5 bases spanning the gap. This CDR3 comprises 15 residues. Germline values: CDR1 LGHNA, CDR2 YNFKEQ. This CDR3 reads CASSQEGPYNSPLHF. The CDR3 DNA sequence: TGTGCCAGCAGCCAAGAGGGGCCCTATAATTCACCCCTCCACTTT.

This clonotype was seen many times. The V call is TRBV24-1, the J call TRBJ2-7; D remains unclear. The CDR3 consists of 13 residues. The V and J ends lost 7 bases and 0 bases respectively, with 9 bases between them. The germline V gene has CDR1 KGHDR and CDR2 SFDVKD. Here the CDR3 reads CATRAGSSYEQYF. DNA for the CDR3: TGTGCCACCAGGGCTGGAAGCTCCTACGAGCAGTACTTC.